The 28 T cell receptor beta chains below all came from one sample that was sequenced in a study of blood T cell repertoires in COVID-19. Method: immunoSEQ multiplex PCR; TCRdb's copy keeps in-frame clones and lacks some. The data contain around 150,000 clones, 85% of them singletons. Sequencing was done on a sample of peripheral blood. All receptors come from a human donor with acute or convalescent COVID-19. The donor label of this sample is uncertain.

The chain employs TRBV15 and TRBJ1-5, with a weak D call TRBD1 (5 bases). Trimming took off 0 bases at V and 9 bases at J, with 9 bases between the two ends. Germline CDR1 reads LNHNV; CDR2 reads YYDKDF (reference sequence). This CDR3 is 13 amino acids long. CDR3 DNA sequence: TGTGCCACCAGCAGAGATTTGGGGGGGCCCCAGCATTTT. Residues: CATSRDLGGPQHF.

The chain couples TRBV7-9 to TRBJ1-2; possibly TRBD1 for D (5 bases). Per the germline V gene, CDR1 is SEHNR and CDR2 is FQNEAQ (reference sequence). The CDR3 length is 17 residues. The germline V and J ends were trimmed by 8 bases and 2 bases, with 24 bases remaining between them. The CDR3 spells CASWERVSGGLNYGYTF. As DNA, the CDR3 is TGTGCCAGCTGGGAACGGGTCTCGGGGGGTTTAAACTATGGCTACACCTTC.

V and J are TRBV7-3 and TRBJ1-1; TRBD1 matches 9 bases. There are 16 residues in the CDR3. The trim removed 1 base at V and 3 bases at J, leaving 6 bases unmatched. Germline V gene sequence: CDR1 SGHTA, CDR2 FQGTGA. CDR3 sequence (DNA): TGTGCCAGCAGCTTAAAACAGGGGGCTAGGGACACTGAAGCTTTCTTT. Residues: CASSLKQGARDTEAFF.

CDR3 sequence reads: CASSQDYGYTF. CDR3 in DNA: TGTGCCAGCAGCCAGGACTATGGCTACACCTTC. The gene calls are TRBV7-2 and TRBJ1-2; D uncertain. CDR3 length: 11 amino acids. Germline-derived CDR1 and CDR2 are SGHTA and FQGNSA. V lost 5 bases, J lost 3 bases, and 4 bases lay in between.

The CDR3 loop is CASSETRRGDYTF. DNA for the CDR3: TGTGCCAGCAGTGAAACGCGCCGTGGTGACTACACCTTC. This chain uses TRBV6-1 with TRBJ1-2; no firm D call. This CDR3 is 13 amino acids long. CDR1 is MNHNS, CDR2 SASEGT, per germline. Trimming removed 2 bases at V and 10 bases at J, with 14 bases between.

The CDR3 is CATSGDPNTGELFF. In DNA, the CDR3 is TGTGCCACCTCAGGGGACCCGAACACCGGGGAGCTGTTTTTT. The chain is built from TRBV24-1 and TRBJ2-2; D perhaps matches TRBD1 (6 bases). V lost 9 bases and J lost 0, with 10 bases in between. This CDR3 spans 14 amino acids. Germline-derived CDR1 and CDR2 are KGHDR and SFDVKD.

The genes are TRBV6-5 and TRBJ1-1; D call uncertain. Germline CDR1 and CDR2: MNHEY and SVGAGI. The CDR3 contains 15 residues. Trimming removed 5 bases from V and 4 bases from J, with 17 bases in between. CDR3 coding DNA: TGTGCCAGCAGTCCCCCCGGCGGGCTAGGCACTGAAGCTTTCTTT. As protein: CASSPPGGLGTEAFF.

The rearrangement links TRBV3-1 (or the pseudogene TRBV3-2) to TRBJ2-2; D possibly corresponds to TRBD1 (6 bases). The CDR3 length is 14 residues. V lost 1 base and J 8 bases, leaving 11 bases between the germline ends. Germline V gene sequence: CDR1 LGHDT, CDR2 YNNKEL (reference sequence). CDR3 region: CASSQANRVGELFF. The DNA for the CDR3 is TGTGCCAGCAGCCAAGCGAACAGGGTTGGGGAGCTGTTTTTT.

This chain uses TRBV9 with TRBJ1-3, with a possible D match to TRBD1 (5 bases). Trimming pared 3 bases from V and 0 bases from J, leaving 7 bases between. The V gene's germline CDR1 is SGDLS and CDR2 YYNGEE. This CDR3 region has 14 residues. As DNA, the CDR3 is TGTGCCAGCAGCGGACAGATCTCTGGAAACACCATATATTTT. Translating it yields CASSGQISGNTIYF.

The CDR3 nucleotides read TGTGCCAGCAGTCCCTCTGGACAGTACAGCGCTTTCTTT. Translated: CASSPSGQYSAFF. V and J are TRBV28 and TRBJ1-1, with D possibly matching TRBD1 (6 bases). CDR3 length: 13 amino acids. Germline CDR1 reads MDHEN; CDR2 reads SYDVKM. The V end lost 5 bases, the J end lost 11 bases, and 18 bases lay between the germline ends.

V gene TRBV7-3 combines with J gene TRBJ2-2; D possibly corresponds to TRBD2 (6 bases). CDR3 length: 12 amino acids. Germline V CDR1 and CDR2: SGHTA, FQGTGA. V lost 5 bases and J lost 12, with 13 bases in between. As DNA, the CDR3 is TGTGCCAGCAGCAATCCGGGAGCCCAGCTGTTTTTT. Residues: CASSNPGAQLFF. Using reference TRBV7-3 and TRBJ2-2 for the parts outside the CDR3, the full variable domain is GAGVSQTPSNKVTEKGKYVELRCDPISGHTALYWYRQSLGQGPEFLIYFQGTGAADDSGLPNDRFFAVRPEGSVSTLKIQRTERGDSAVYLCASSNPGAQLFFGEGSRLTVL.

This chain uses TRBV2 with TRBJ2-2; 15 nucleotides agree with TRBD2. The CDR3 contains 17 residues. V lost 6 bases, J lost 3 bases, and 5 bases stayed unmatched. Germline loops: CDR1 SNHLY, CDR2 FYNNEI. This CDR3 is CASRGTSGGPYTGELFF. DNA of the CDR3: TGTGCCAGCAGAGGGACTAGCGGGGGGCCTTACACCGGGGAGCTGTTTTTT.

To note about this clone: One junction end disagrees with the germline gene, perhaps due to a read error. The rearrangement joins TRBV10-1 to TRBJ2-3; 7 nucleotides line up with TRBD2. Germline-derived CDR1 and CDR2 are WNHNN and SYGVQD (reference sequence). This CDR3 has 19 residues. DNA for the CDR3: TGCGCCAGCAGTCCAACTAGTAACAGGACTAGTCCCCGCACAGATACGCAGTGTTTT. This sequence encodes CASSPTSNRTSPRTDTQCF.

This clone was seen once. The V call is TRBV4-3, the J call TRBJ1-4; D not resolved. Germline V gene sequence: CDR1 LGHNA, CDR2 YSLEER. CDR3 length equals 16 residues. Deletions cut 0 bases from V and 7 bases from J, with 15 bases between. CDR3 DNA sequence: TGCGCCAGCAGCCAAGATTTTTTCACGGGTACTGAAAAACTGTTTTTT. Amino acid sequence: CASSQDFFTGTEKLFF.

The chain links TRBV9 to TRBJ1-1; TRBD1 might be the D (6 bases). V dropped 4 bases and J dropped 5 bases, with 21 bases sitting between them. The CDR3 has 16 amino acids. CDR1 is SGDLS and CDR2 is YYNGEE in the germline V gene. This CDR3 is CASSHLTGGAGTEAFF. In nucleotides, the CDR3 is TGTGCCAGCAGCCACCTTACTGGGGGGGCTGGTACTGAAGCTTTCTTT.

Only a few counts were recorded for this clone. This chain links TRBV7-9 with TRBJ2-1; TRBD1 agrees at 10 bases. V shed 6 bases and J 2 bases; nucleotides not matched to a gene: 4. The germline gives CDR1 SEHNR, CDR2 FQNEAQ (reference sequence). There are 15 residues in the CDR3. The CDR3 bases are TGTGCCAGCAGGGGGACAGGGGTAACCTACAATGAGCAGTTCTTC. Protein sequence: CASRGTGVTYNEQFF.

The genes are TRBV6-2 or TRBV6-3 and TRBJ1-3; no clear D. This CDR3 has 12 residues. V lost 2 bases, J lost 9 bases, and 8 bases lay in between. The germline gives CDR1 MNHEY, CDR2 SVGEGT. This CDR3 is CASSYLWSTIYF. In DNA form, the CDR3 reads TGTGCCAGCAGTTACCTTTGGAGCACCATATATTTT.

V is TRBV4-3 and J is TRBJ1-1, with D possibly being TRBD1 (6 bases). The germline V gene has CDR1 LGHNA and CDR2 YSLEER. The V and J ends lost 0 bases and 5 bases respectively, with 16 bases between them. The CDR3 is 16 amino acids. This CDR3 is CASSQEASRGHTEAFF. The CDR3, as DNA: TGCGCCAGCAGCCAAGAGGCCTCGCGGGGGCATACTGAAGCTTTCTTT.

This sequence joins TRBV18 and TRBJ1-1, with D unresolved. V lost 6 bases and J 4 bases, leaving 24 bases between the germline ends. Per the germline V gene, CDR1 is KGHSH and CDR2 is LQKENI. This CDR3 comprises 17 residues. Here the CDR3 reads CASSLTLQNTVSTEAFF. CDR3 nucleotide sequence: TGTGCCAGCTCCCTAACCCTACAAAACACAGTATCCACTGAAGCTTTCTTT.

V gene TRBV4-3 combines with J gene TRBJ1-2; tentatively, D is TRBD1 (6 bases). Germline assignment: CDR1 LGHNA and CDR2 YSLEER. V lost 0 bases and J 8 bases, leaving 16 bases between the germline ends. The CDR3 extends over 15 amino acids. CDR3 nucleotide sequence: TGCGCCAGCAGCCAAGAATTTGTTGGGGGCGCGGGCTACACCTTC. Translation: CASSQEFVGGAGYTF.

The chain employs TRBV5-1 and TRBJ1-2; 8 nucleotides align to TRBD1. CDR3 length: 14 amino acids. Germline lookup yields CDR1 SGHRS and CDR2 YFSETQ. The junction had 6 bases not matched to a gene; V was cut back by 3 bases and J by 5 bases. CDR3 sequence: CASSWGTGSYGYTF. As DNA, the CDR3 is TGCGCCAGCAGCTGGGGGACAGGATCGTATGGCTACACCTTC.

This clone was observed a single time. This rearrangement joins TRBV27 to TRBJ1-5; D gene uncertain. Per the germline V gene, CDR1 is MNHEY and CDR2 is SMNVEV (reference sequence). Trimming left V 3 bases short and J 3 bases short, with 3 bases between. The CDR3 length is 12 residues. The CDR3 loop reads CASSFVNQPQHF. Here the CDR3 DNA reads TGTGCCAGCAGTTTCGTCAATCAGCCCCAGCATTTT.

J is TRBJ2-7 and V is TRBV15; 7 positions agree with TRBD1. Germline-derived CDR1 and CDR2 are LNHNV and YYDKDF (reference sequence). This CDR3 region has 16 residues. V shed 0 bases and J 0 bases; nucleotides not matched to a gene: 5. CDR3 protein: CATSRDGRGSSYEQYF. In DNA form, the CDR3 reads TGTGCCACCAGCAGAGACGGCAGGGGGAGCTCCTACGAGCAGTACTTC.

The chain uses TRBV3-1 (or the pseudogene TRBV3-2) and TRBJ1-3; possibly TRBD1 for D (5 bases). Trimming pared 6 bases from V and 0 bases from J, leaving 9 bases between. CDR1 is LGHDT and CDR2 is YNNKEL in the germline V gene (reference sequence). This CDR3 is built from 14 residues. For the CDR3, the DNA is TGTGCCAGCAGTCTAGGGGCCTCTGGAAACACCATATATTTT. Its protein product is CASSLGASGNTIYF.

The chain employs TRBV4-3 and TRBJ2-7; 7 nucleotides align to TRBD1. The junction had 3 bases not matched to a gene; V was cut back by 1 base and J by 3 bases. CDR1 and CDR2 (germline): LGHNA, YSLEER. The CDR3 length is 14 residues. CDR3 coding DNA: TGCGCCAGCAGCCAAGGACGGGACAGCTACGAGCAGTACTTC. This encodes CASSQGRDSYEQYF.

This rearrangement joins TRBV2 to TRBJ1-2; a weak D match, TRBD1 (5 bases). Trimming took off 6 bases at V and 3 bases at J, with 14 bases between the two ends. Germline CDR1 SNHLY, CDR2 FYNNEI. The CDR3 is 14 amino acids. The DNA for the CDR3 is TGTGCCAGCAGGCGCGGGACGCCCTACTATGGCTACACCTTC. This gives the protein CASRRGTPYYGYTF. Full variable domain (rest looked up from reference TRBV2 and TRBJ1-2): EPEVTQTPSHQVTQMGQEVILRCVPISNHLYFYWYRQILGQKVEFLVSFYNNEISEKSEIFDDQFSVERPDGSNFTLKIRSTKLEDSAMYFCASRRGTPYYGYTFGSGTRLTVV.

This clone was seen a few times. The V call is TRBV27, the J call TRBJ2-2; unclear D gene. Deletions cut 5 bases from V and 1 base from J, with 14 bases between. CDR3 length: 16 residues. Germline V lookup: CDR1 MNHEY, CDR2 SMNVEV (reference sequence). The CDR3 sequence: CASSIGWALNTGELFF. CDR3 nucleotide sequence: TGTGCCAGCAGTATCGGCTGGGCCCTGAACACCGGGGAGCTGTTTTTT.

The chain employs TRBV10-2 and TRBJ1-2; the D gene is possibly TRBD1 (5 bases). CDR1 is WSHSY and CDR2 is SAAADI in the germline V gene. This CDR3 is built from 12 residues. V lost 6 bases and J lost 4, with 9 bases in between. This CDR3 reads CASRTDAYGYTF. CDR3 nucleotides: TGCGCCAGCAGGACAGACGCCTATGGCTACACCTTC.